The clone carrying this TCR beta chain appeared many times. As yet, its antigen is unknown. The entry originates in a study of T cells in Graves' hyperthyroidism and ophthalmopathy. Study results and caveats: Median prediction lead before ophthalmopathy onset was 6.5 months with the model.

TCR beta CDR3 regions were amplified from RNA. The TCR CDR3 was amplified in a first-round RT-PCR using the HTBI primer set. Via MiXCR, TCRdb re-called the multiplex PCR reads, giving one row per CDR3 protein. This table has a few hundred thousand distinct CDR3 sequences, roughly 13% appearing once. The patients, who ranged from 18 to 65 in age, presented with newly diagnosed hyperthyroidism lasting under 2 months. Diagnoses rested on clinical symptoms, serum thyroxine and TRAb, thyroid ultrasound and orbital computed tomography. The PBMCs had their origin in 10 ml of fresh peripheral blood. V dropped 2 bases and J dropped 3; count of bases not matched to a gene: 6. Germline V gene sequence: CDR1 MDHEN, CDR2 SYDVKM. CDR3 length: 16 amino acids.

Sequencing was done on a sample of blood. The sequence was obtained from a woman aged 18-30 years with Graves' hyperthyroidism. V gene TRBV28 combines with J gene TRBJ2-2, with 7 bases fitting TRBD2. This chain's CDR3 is CASSLQGLRDTGELFF. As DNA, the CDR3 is TGTGCCAGCAGTTTACAGGGACTAAGGGACACCGGGGAGCTGTTTTTT.